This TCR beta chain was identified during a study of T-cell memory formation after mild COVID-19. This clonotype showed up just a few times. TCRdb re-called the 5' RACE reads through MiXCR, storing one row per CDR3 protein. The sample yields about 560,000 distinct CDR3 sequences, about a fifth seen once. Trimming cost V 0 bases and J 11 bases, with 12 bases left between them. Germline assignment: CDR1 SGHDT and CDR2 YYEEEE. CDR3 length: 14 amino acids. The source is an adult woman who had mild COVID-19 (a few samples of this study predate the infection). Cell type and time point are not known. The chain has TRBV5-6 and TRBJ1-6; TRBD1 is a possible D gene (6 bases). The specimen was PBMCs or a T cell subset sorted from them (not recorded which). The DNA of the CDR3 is TGTGCCAGCAGCTTGGAACAGGGAAGAGCACCCCTCCACTTT. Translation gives CASSLEQGRAPLHF.